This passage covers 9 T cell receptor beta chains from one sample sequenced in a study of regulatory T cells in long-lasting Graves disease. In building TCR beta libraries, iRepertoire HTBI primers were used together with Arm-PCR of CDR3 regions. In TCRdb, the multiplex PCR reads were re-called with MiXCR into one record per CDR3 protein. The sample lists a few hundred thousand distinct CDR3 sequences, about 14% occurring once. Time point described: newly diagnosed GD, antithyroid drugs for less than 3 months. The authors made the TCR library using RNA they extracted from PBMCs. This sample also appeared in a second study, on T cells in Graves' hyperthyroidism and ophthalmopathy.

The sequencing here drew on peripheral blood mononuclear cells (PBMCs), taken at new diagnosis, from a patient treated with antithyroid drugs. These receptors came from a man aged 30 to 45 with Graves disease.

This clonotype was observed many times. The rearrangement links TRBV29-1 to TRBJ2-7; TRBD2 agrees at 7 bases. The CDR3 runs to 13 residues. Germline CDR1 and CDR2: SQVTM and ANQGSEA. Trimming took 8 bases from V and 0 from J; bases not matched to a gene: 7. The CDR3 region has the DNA TGCAGCACCCGAGTAGCGGGCTCCTACGAGCAGTACTTC. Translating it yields CSTRVAGSYEQYF.

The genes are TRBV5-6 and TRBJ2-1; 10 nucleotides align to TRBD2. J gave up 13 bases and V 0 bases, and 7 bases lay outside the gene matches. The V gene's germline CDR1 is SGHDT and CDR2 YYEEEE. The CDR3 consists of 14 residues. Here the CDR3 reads CASSLGGLAGVQFF. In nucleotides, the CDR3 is TGTGCCAGCAGCTTGGGGGGCCTAGCGGGAGTCCAGTTCTTC.

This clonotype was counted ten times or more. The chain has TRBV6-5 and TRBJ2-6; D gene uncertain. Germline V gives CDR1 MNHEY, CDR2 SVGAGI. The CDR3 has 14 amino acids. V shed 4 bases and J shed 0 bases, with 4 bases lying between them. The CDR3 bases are TGTGCCAGCAGTTGGAGCTCTGGGGCCAACGTCCTGACTTTC. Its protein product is CASSWSSGANVLTF.

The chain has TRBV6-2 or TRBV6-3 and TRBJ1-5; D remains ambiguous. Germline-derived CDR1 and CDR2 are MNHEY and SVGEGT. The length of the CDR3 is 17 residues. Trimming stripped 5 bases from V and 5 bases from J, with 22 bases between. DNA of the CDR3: TGTGCCAGCAGTGAAGCTAGGTACGGGATTGGGGATCAGCCCCAGCATTTT. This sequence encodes CASSEARYGIGDQPQHF.

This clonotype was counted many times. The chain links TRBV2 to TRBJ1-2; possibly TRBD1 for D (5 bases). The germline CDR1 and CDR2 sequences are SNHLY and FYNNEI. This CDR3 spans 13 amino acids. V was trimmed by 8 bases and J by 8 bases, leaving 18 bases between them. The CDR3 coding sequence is TGTGCCAGCGAGGGGCCTCCTGACGGGGGCTACACCTTC. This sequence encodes CASEGPPDGGYTF. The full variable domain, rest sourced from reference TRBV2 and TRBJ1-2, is EPEVTQTPSHQVTQMGQEVILRCVPISNHLYFYWYRQILGQKVEFLVSFYNNEISEKSEIFDDQFSVERPDGSNFTLKIRSTKLEDSAMYFCASEGPPDGGYTFGSGTRLTVV.

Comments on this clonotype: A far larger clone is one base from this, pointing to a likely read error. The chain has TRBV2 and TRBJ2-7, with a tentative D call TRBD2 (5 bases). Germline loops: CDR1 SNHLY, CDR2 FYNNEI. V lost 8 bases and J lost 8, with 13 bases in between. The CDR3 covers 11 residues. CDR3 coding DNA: TGTGCCAGCGGTCAGAGGGTGAAGCAGTACTTC. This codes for CASGQRVKQYF.

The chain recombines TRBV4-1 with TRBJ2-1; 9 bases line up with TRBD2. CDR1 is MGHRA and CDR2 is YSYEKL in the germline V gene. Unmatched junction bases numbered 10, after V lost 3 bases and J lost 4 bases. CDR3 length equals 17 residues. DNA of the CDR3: TGCGCCAGCAGCCACTCGGAGACTAGCGGAGTTTACAATGAGCAGTTCTTC. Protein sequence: CASSHSETSGVYNEQFF.

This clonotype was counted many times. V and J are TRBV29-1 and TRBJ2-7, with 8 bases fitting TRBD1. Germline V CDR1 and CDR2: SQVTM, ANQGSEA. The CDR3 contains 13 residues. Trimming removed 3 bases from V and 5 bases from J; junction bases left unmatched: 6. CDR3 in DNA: TGCAGCGTTGAGCGGACAGGGACCCACGAGCAGTACTTC. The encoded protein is CSVERTGTHEQYF.

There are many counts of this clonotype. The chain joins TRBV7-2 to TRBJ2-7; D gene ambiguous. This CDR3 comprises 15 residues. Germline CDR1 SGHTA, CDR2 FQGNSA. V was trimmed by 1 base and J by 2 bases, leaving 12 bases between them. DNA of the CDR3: TGTGCCAGCAGCTTAGGAGCCGGGTTCCCCTACGAGCAGTACTTC. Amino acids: CASSLGAGFPYEQYF.